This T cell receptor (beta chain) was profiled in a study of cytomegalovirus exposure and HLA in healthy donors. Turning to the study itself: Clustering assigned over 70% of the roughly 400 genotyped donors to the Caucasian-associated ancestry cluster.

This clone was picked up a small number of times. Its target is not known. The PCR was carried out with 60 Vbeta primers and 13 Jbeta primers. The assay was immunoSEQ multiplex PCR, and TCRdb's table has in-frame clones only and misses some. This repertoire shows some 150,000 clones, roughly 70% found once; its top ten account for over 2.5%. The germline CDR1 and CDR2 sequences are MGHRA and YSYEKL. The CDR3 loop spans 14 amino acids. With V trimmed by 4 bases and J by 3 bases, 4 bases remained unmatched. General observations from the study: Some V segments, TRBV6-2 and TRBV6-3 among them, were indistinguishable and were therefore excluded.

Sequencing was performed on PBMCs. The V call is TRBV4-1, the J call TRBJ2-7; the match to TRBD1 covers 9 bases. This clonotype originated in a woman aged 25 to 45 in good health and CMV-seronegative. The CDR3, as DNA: TGCGCCAGCAGCCTCTCGACAGGGGGCTACGAGCAGTACTTC. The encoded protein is CASSLSTGGYEQYF.